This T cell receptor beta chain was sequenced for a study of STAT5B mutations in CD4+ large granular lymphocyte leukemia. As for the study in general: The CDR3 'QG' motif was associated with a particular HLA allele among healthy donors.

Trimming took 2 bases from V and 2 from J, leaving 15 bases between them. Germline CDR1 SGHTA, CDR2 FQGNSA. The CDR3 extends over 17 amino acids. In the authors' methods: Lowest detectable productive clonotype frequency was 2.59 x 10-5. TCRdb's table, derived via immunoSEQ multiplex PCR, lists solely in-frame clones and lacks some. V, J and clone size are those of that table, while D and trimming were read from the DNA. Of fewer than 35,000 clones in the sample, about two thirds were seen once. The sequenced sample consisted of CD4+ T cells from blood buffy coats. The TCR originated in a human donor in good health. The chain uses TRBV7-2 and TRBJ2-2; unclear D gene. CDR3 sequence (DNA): TGTGCCAGCAGCTTACGAGCCGGCAGCTCAAACACCGGGGAGCTGTTTTTT. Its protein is CASSLRAGSSNTGELFF.